Shown below are 18 T cell receptor beta chains from a single sample sequenced in a study of beta chain features in type 1 diabetes. Reverse transcribing all isolated RNA meant expressed TCRB transcripts were sequenced. Sequencing was performed with immunoSEQ multiplex PCR; in TCRdb, only in-frame clones are kept and a portion is missing. The sample lists 130,000 to 150,000 clones; 6.9% were seen once. The sample taken for sequencing was central memory CD4+ T cells from blood. Receptor source: a woman in her twenties or thirties in good health.

This clone has a handful of counts. Other DNA variants within this sample encode the same CDR3. The chain joins TRBV9 to TRBJ2-2; maybe TRBD1 (5 bases). V dropped 4 bases and J dropped 1 base, with 8 bases sitting between them. From germline, CDR1 is SGDLS and CDR2 YYNGEE. This CDR3 spans 14 amino acids. CDR3 bases: TGTGCCAGCAGCCTTACAGGGAACACCGGGGAGCTGTTTTTT. Its translation: CASSLTGNTGELFF.

V gene TRBV6-5 combines with J gene TRBJ2-6, with no clear D. CDR1 and CDR2 (germline): MNHEY, SVGAGI. With 8 bases removed from V and 4 bases from J, the gap between germline ends came to 12 bases. The CDR3 is made up of 14 amino acids. The CDR3 protein is CASRSSWGANVLTF. The CDR3 nucleotides are TGTGCCAGCCGGTCTTCTTGGGGGGCCAACGTCCTGACTTTC.

This clone was observed a handful of times. J is TRBJ1-5 and V is TRBV2; D is unresolved. Germline CDR1 reads SNHLY; CDR2 reads FYNNEI. The V and J ends lost 2 bases and 5 bases respectively, with 7 bases between them. The CDR3 extends over 13 amino acids. CDR3 coding DNA: TGTGCCAGCAGTGAACGCAGTTATCAGCCCCAGCATTTT. The encoded protein is CASSERSYQPQHF.

This clone has a handful of counts. This chain uses TRBV28 with TRBJ1-2, with D perhaps matching TRBD1 (5 bases). The CDR3 runs 15 residues. Trimming stripped 4 bases from V and 5 bases from J, with 17 bases between. CDR1 and CDR2 from the germline V gene are MDHEN and SYDVKM. In DNA, the CDR3 is TGTGCCAGCAGTTCCTTTCGGGCAGGGAAGTATGGCTACACCTTC. Its translation is CASSSFRAGKYGYTF.

The V call is TRBV30, the J call TRBJ1-4; 8 nucleotides agree with TRBD1. CDR1 is GTSNPN, CDR2 SVGIG, per germline (reference sequence). V lost 3 bases and J lost 3; bases outside the gene matches: 6. The CDR3 spans 15 residues. The DNA of the CDR3 is TGTGCCTGGAGCCCTCCGGGACAGGCTAATGAAAAACTGTTTTTT. Protein: CAWSPPGQANEKLFF.

This clone was counted only a few times. The rearrangement joins TRBV19 to TRBJ2-6, with D possibly TRBD1 on 5 matching bases. V lost 6 bases to trimming and J lost 0 bases, with 12 bases between them. The CDR3 consists of 16 residues. Germline CDR1 reads LNHDA; CDR2 reads SQIVND (reference sequence). The CDR3 coding sequence is TGTGCCAGTAGGAAAGGACACACCTCTGGGGCCAACGTCCTGACTTTC. This codes for CASRKGHTSGANVLTF.

For the CDR3, the DNA is TGTGCCAGCAACGAACAGTCCACAGATACGCAGTATTTT. As protein: CASNEQSTDTQYF. The genes are TRBV28 and TRBJ2-3; no clear D. The CDR3 length is 13 residues. The V gene lost 7 bases and the J gene lost 2 bases, with 10 bases spanning the gap. Germline V gene lookup returns CDR1 MDHEN and CDR2 SYDVKM.

This clone occurred a few times. The chain has TRBV18 and TRBJ2-3, with D possibly TRBD1 on 7 matching bases. V lost 3 bases, J lost 2 bases, and 12 bases lay in between. The CDR3 totals 15 residues. CDR1 and CDR2 from the germline V gene are KGHSH and LQKENI. CDR3 nucleotides: TGTGCCAGCTCACCTCAGGGGGGCTACACAGATACGCAGTATTTT. Its translation: CASSPQGGYTDTQYF.

In this sample, this clone turned up many times. The chain links TRBV20-1 to TRBJ2-5, with no clear D. The CDR3 has 11 residues. CDR1 DFQATT and CDR2 SNEGSKA come from the germline V gene (reference sequence). V lost 1 base, J lost 4 bases, and 4 bases lay in between. CDR3 coding DNA: TGCAGTGCTAGAGCTTCAGAGACCCAGTACTTC. Translated, it gives CSARASETQYF.

In its sample, this clone was seen a few times. J is TRBJ1-2 and V is TRBV5-1, with 8 bases lining up with TRBD1. Trimming removed 3 bases from V and 4 bases from J; junction bases left unmatched: 5. The CDR3 length is 14 residues. CDR1 is SGHRS, CDR2 YFSETQ, per germline. The CDR3: CASSWAGTGYGYTF. The CDR3 coding sequence is TGCGCCAGCAGCTGGGCCGGGACAGGCTATGGCTACACCTTC.

The CDR3 sequence: CASSDGSPYEQYF. The CDR3 bases are TGTGCCAGCAGTGACGGGTCTCCCTACGAGCAGTACTTC. The chain carries TRBV25-1 and TRBJ2-7; no clear D. The CDR3 has 13 amino acids. Trimming took 3 bases from V and 2 from J, leaving 8 bases between them. From germline, CDR1 is MGHDK and CDR2 SYGVNS.

This clone has a handful of counts. The chain links TRBV5-4 to TRBJ2-5, with D possibly matching TRBD2 (5 bases). Trimming stripped 2 bases from V and 5 bases from J, with 13 bases between. This CDR3 comprises 14 residues. From germline, CDR1 is SGHNT and CDR2 YYREEE (reference sequence). The CDR3 DNA is TGTGCCAGCAGCTTAAGCGGAACGGGGGAGACCCAGTACTTC. Translated: CASSLSGTGETQYF. Combining the CDR3 with reference TRBV5-4 and TRBJ2-5 gives the whole variable domain ETGVTQSPTHLIKTRGQQVTLRCSSQSGHNTVSWYQQALGQGPQFIFQYYREEENGRGNFPPRFSGLQFPNYSSELNVNALELDDSALYLCASSLSGTGETQYFGPGTRLLVL.

This clone was seen more than once but under ten times. The chain recombines TRBV13 with TRBJ2-7; D gene uncertain. Trimming cost V 5 bases and J 2 bases, with 19 bases left between them. Germline V gene data show CDR1 as PRHDT and CDR2 as FYEKMQ (reference sequence). CDR3 size: 16 residues. The CDR3 spells CASSALHGESTYEQYF. In DNA form, the CDR3 reads TGTGCCAGCAGCGCCCTTCATGGAGAGTCGACCTACGAGCAGTACTTC.

The chain has TRBV6-5 and TRBJ2-7, with a tentative D call TRBD2 (5 bases). There are 12 residues in the CDR3. Trimming took 8 bases from V and 0 from J, leaving 8 bases between them. Germline lookup yields CDR1 MNHEY and CDR2 SVGAGI. The CDR3 DNA follows: TGTGCCAGCCTCGGGGACTCCTACGAGCAGTACTTC. Protein sequence: CASLGDSYEQYF.

This clone was found a few times. The chain couples TRBV19 to TRBJ2-5; 13 nucleotides align to TRBD2. With 5 bases clipped from V and 4 bases from J, the junction kept 7 bases outside the gene matches. The length of the CDR3 is 16 residues. Germline-derived CDR1 and CDR2 are LNHDA and SQIVND (reference sequence). The DNA for the CDR3 is TGTGCCAGTAGTCAACGTGGACTAGCGGGAGCAGAGACCCAGTACTTC. The encoded protein is CASSQRGLAGAETQYF.

The rearrangement links TRBV6-1 to TRBJ2-7; no clear D. V lost 4 bases, J lost 6 bases, and 16 bases lay in between. The CDR3 length is 14 residues. In germline, CDR1 is MNHNS, CDR2 SASEGT. In DNA, the CDR3 is TGTGCCAGCAGTGCAGAATACCTTGTCCGCGAGCAGTACTTC. Translating gives CASSAEYLVREQYF.

Only a few counts were recorded for this clone. The rearrangement uses TRBV5-1 and TRBJ2-5, with 9 bases identical to TRBD1. With V trimmed by 4 bases and J by 4 bases, 5 bases remained unmatched. The CDR3 runs 14 residues. The germline gives CDR1 SGHRS, CDR2 YFSETQ. The CDR3 protein is CASSPGDRAETQYF. Here the CDR3 DNA reads TGCGCCAGCAGCCCTGGGGACAGGGCAGAGACCCAGTACTTC. Supplemented by reference TRBV5-1 and TRBJ2-5, the full variable domain reads KAGVTQTPRYLIKTRGQQVTLSCSPISGHRSVSWYQQTPGQGLQFLFEYFSETQRNKGNFPGRFSGRQFSNSRSEMNVSTLELGDSALYLCASSPGDRAETQYFGPGTRLLVL.

This clone has a handful of counts. The chain couples TRBV4-1 to TRBJ2-5; a weak D match, TRBD1 (6 bases). V lost 1 base to trimming and J lost 1 base, with 10 bases between them. This CDR3 contains 15 residues. Germline CDR1 is MGHRA and CDR2 is YSYEKL. The CDR3 spells CASSQARDIQETQYF. CDR3 nucleotide sequence: TGCGCCAGCAGCCAAGCGAGGGACATCCAAGAGACCCAGTACTTC.